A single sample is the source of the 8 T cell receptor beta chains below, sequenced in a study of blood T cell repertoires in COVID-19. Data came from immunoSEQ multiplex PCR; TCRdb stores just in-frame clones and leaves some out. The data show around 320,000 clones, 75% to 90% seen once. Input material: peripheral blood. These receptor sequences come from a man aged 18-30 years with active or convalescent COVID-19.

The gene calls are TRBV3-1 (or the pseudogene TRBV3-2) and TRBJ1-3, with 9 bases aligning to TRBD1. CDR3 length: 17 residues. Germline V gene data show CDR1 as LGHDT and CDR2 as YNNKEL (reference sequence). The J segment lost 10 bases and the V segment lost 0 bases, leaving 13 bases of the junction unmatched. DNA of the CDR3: TGTGCCAGCAGCCAAGATTTTTCGCACAGGGGGCCCCCAACCATATATTTT. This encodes CASSQDFSHRGPPTIYF.

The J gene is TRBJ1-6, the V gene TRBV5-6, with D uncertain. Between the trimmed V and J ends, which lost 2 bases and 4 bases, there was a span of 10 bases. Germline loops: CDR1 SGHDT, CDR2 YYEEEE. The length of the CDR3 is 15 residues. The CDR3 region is CASSFQPGYNSPLHF. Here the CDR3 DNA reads TGTGCCAGCAGCTTCCAGCCAGGTTATAATTCACCCCTCCACTTT.

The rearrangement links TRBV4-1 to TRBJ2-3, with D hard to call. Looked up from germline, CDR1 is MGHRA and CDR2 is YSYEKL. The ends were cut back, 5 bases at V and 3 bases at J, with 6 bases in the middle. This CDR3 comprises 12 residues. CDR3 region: CASSTKTDTQYF. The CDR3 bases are TGCGCCAGCAGCACTAAAACAGATACGCAGTATTTT.

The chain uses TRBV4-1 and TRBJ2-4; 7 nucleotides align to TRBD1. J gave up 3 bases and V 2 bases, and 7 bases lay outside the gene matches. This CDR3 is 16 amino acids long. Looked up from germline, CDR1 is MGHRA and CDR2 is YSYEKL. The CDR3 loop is CASSQFAGTDKNIQYF. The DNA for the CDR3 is TGCGCCAGCAGCCAATTTGCCGGGACAGACAAAAACATTCAGTACTTC.

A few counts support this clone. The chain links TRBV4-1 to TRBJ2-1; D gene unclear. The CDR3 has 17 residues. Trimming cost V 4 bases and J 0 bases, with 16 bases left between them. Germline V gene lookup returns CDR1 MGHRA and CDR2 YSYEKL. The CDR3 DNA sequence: TGCGCCAGCAGCCCGATAAGACTTACCCGCTCCTACAATGAGCAGTTCTTC. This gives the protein CASSPIRLTRSYNEQFF.

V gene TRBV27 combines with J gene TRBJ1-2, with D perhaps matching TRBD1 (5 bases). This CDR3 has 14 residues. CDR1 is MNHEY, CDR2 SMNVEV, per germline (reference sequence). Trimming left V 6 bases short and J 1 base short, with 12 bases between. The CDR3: CASRPGHFNYGYTF. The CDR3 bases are TGTGCCAGCAGGCCAGGACATTTTAACTATGGCTACACCTTC.

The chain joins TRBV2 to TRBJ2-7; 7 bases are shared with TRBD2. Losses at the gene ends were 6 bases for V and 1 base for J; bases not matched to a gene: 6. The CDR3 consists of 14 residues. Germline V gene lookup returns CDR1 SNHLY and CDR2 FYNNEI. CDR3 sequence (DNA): TGTGCCAGCAGGACGGAGGGACTATCCTACGAGCAGTACTTC. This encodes CASRTEGLSYEQYF.

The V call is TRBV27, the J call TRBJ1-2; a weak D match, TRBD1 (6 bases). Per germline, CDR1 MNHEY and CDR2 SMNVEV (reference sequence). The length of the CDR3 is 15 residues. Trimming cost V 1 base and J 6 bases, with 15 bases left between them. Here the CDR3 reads CASSLYDGRGDGYTF. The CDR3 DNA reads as TGTGCCAGCAGTTTATATGATGGGAGGGGGGATGGCTACACCTTC.